The present T cell receptor (beta chain) was sequenced within a study of control samples from healthy donors and cancer patients. This CDR3 contains 16 residues. Germline trimming cut 0 bases from V and 6 bases from J; bases unmatched to any gene: 9. Germline V gene sequence: CDR1 LGHDT, CDR2 YNNKEL (reference sequence). The table came from immunoSEQ multiplex PCR; TCRdb's copy has only in-frame clones and leaves some out. The table lists around 190,000 clones. The TCR sequence derives from a woman aged 25-40 years in good health. The V call is TRBV3-1 (or the pseudogene TRBV3-2), the J call TRBJ2-7; 9 bases align to TRBD1. Sequenced input: blood. The CDR3 here is CASSQDLGQGSSEQYF. The CDR3 bases are TGTGCCAGCAGCCAAGATCTTGGACAGGGGTCGTCCGAGCAGTACTTC.